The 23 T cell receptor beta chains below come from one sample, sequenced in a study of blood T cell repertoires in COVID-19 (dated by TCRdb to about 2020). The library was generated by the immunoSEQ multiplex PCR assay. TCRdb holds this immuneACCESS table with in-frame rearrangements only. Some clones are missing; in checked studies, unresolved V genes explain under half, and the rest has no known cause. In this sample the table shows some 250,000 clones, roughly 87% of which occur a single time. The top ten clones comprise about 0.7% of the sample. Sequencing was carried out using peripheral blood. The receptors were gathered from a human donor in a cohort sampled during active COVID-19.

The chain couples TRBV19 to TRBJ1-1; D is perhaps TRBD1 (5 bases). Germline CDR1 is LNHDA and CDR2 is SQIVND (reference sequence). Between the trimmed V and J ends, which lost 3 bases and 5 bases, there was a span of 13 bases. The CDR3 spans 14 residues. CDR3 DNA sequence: TGTGCCAGTAGTATTTCGGCAGGGAGGACTGAAGCTTTCTTT. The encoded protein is CASSISAGRTEAFF.

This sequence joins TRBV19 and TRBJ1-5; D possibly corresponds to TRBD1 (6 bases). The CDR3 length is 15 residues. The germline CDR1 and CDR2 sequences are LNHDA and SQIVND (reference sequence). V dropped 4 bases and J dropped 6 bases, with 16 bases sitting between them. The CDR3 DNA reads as TGTGCCAGTAGTACGACCCGGGGGGCGGGTCAGCCCCAGCATTTT. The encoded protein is CASSTTRGAGQPQHF. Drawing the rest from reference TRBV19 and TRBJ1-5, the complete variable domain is DGGITQSPKYLFRKEGQNVTLSCEQNLNHDAMYWYRQDPGQGLRLIYYSQIVNDFQKGDIAEGYSVSREKKESFPLTVTSAQKNPTAFYLCASSTTRGAGQPQHFGDGTRLSIL.

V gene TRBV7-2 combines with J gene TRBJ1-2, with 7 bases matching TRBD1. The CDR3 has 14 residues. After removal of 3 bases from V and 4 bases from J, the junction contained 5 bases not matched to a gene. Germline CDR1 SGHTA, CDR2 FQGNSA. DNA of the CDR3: TGTGCCAGCAGCTTTGGGACAGCCGCCTATGGCTACACCTTC. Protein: CASSFGTAAYGYTF.

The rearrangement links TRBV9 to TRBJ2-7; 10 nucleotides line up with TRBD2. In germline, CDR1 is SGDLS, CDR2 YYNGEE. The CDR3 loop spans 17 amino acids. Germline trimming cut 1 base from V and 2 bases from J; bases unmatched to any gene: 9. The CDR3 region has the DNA TGTGCCAGCAGCGTATCCGCTAGCGGGGGCCCAACCTACGAGCAGTACTTC. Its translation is CASSVSASGGPTYEQYF.

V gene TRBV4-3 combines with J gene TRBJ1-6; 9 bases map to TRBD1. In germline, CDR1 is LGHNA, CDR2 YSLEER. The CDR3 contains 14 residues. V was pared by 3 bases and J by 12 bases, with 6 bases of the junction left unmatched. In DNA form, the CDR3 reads TGCGCCAGCAGCCAGATACCGGGACAGGGACCCCTCCACTTT. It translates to CASSQIPGQGPLHF.

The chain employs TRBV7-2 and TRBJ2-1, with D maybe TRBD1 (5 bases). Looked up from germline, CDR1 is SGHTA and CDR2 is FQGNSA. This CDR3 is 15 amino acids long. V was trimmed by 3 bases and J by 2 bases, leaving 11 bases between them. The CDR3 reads CASSLGQGAYNEQFF. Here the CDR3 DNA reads TGTGCCAGCAGCTTGGGGCAGGGTGCCTACAATGAGCAGTTCTTC.

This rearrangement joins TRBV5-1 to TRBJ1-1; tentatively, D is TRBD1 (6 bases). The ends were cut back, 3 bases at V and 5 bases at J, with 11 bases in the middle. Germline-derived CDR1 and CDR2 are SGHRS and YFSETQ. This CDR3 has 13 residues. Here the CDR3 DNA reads TGCGCCAGCAGCTCGGGTGGGACAACTGAAGCTTTCTTT. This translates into CASSSGGTTEAFF.

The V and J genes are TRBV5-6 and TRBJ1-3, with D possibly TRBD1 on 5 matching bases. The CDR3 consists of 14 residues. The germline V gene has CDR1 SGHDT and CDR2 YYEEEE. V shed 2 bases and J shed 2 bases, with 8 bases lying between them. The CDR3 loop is CASSFGGAGNTIYF. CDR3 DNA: TGTGCCAGCAGCTTTGGAGGGGCTGGAAACACCATATATTTT.

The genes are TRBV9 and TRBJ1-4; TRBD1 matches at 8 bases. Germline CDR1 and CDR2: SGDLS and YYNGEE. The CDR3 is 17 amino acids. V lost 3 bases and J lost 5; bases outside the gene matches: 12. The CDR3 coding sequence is TGTGCCAGCAGCGGTGAACATGGGACAGGCTACAATGAAAAACTGTTTTTT. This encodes CASSGEHGTGYNEKLFF.

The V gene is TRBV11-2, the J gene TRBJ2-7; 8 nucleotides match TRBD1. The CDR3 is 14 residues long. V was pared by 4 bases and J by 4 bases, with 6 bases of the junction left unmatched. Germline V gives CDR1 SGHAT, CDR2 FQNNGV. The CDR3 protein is CASSSLGQDYEQYF. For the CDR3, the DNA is TGTGCCAGCAGCTCTCTGGGACAGGATTACGAGCAGTACTTC. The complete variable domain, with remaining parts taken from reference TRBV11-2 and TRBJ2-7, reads EAGVAQSPRYKIIEKRQSVAFWCNPISGHATLYWYQQILGQGPKLLIQFQNNGVVDDSQLPKDRFSAERLKGVDSTLKIQPAKLEDSAVYLCASSSLGQDYEQYFGPGTRLTVT.

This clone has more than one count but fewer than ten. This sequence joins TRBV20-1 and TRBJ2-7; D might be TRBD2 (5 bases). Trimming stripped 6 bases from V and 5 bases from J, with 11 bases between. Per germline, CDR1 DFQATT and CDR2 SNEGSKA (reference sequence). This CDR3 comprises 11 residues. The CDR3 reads CSAKSGHEQYF. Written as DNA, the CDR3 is TGCAGTGCAAAGAGCGGCCACGAGCAGTACTTC.

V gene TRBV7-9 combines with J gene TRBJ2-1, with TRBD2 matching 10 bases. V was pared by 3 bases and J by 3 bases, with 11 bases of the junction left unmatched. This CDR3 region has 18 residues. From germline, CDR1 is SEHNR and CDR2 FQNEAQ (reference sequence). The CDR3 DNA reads TGTGCCAGCAGCTTTGGTAGCGGGGGGCTGAGACACTACAATGAGCAGTTCTTC. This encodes CASSFGSGGLRHYNEQFF.

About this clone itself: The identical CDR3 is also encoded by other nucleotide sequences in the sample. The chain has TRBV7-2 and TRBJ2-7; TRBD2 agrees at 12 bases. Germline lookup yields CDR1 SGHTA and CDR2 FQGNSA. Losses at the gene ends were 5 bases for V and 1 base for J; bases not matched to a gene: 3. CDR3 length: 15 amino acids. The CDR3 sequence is CASSLLAGGSYEQYF. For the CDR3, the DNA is TGTGCCAGCAGCCTACTAGCGGGAGGTTCCTACGAGCAGTACTTC.

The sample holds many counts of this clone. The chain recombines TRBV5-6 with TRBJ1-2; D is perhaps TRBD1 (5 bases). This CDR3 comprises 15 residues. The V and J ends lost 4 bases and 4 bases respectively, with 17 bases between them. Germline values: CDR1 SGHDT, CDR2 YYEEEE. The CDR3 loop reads CASSGAMSKAYGYTF. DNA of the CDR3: TGTGCCAGCAGCGGGGCCATGAGTAAGGCCTATGGCTACACCTTC.

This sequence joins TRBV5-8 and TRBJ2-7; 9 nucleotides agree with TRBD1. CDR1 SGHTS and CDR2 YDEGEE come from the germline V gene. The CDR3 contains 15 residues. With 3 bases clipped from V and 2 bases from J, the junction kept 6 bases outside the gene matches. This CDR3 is CASSSRDRVPYEQYF. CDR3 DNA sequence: TGTGCCAGCAGCTCCCGGGACAGGGTACCCTACGAGCAGTACTTC.

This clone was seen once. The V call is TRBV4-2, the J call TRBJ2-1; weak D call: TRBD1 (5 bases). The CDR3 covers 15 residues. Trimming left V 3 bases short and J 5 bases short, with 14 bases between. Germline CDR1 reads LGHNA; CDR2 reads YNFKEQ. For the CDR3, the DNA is TGTGCCAGCAGCCAGACCCTAAGGGGCGACAATGAGCAGTTCTTC. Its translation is CASSQTLRGDNEQFF.

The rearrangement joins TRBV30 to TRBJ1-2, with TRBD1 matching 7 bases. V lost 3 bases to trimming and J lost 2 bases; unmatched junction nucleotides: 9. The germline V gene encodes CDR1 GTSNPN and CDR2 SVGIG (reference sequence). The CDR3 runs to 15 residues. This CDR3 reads CAWRPLGQPNYGYTF. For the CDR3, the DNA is TGTGCCTGGAGGCCACTGGGACAGCCGAACTATGGCTACACCTTC.

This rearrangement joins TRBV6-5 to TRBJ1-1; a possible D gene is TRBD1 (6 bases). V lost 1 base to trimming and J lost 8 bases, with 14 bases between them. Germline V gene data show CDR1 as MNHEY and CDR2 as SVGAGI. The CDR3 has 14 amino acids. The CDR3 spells CASSYYTGHGEAFF. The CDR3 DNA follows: TGTGCCAGCAGTTACTATACAGGGCACGGGGAAGCTTTCTTT.

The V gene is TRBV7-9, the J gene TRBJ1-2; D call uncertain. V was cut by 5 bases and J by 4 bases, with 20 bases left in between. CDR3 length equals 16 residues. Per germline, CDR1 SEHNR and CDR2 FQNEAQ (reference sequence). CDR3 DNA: TGTGCCAGCAGCCCAGACGGCCAACGCGGTGGCTATGGCTACACCTTC. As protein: CASSPDGQRGGYGYTF.

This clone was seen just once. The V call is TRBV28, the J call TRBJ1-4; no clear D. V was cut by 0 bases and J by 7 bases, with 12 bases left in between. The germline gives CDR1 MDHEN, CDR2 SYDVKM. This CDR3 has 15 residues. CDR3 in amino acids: CASSLWVASGEKLFF. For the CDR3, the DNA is TGTGCCAGCAGTTTATGGGTTGCCTCGGGTGAAAAACTGTTTTTT.

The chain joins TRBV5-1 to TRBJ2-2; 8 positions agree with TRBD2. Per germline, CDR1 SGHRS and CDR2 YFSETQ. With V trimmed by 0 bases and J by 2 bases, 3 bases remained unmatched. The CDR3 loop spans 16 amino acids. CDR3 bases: TGCGCCAGCAGCTTGGTAGTAGCGGGAAACACCGGGGAGCTGTTTTTT. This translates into CASSLVVAGNTGELFF.

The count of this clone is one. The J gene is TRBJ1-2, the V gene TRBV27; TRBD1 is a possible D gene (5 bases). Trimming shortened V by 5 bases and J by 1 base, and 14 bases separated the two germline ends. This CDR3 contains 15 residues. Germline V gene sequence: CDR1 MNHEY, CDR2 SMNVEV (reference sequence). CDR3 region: CASSPRDGGNYGYTF. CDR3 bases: TGTGCCAGCAGTCCCCGGGACGGGGGTAACTATGGCTACACCTTC.

CDR3 sequence (DNA): TGTGCCACCAGACCTCCCGGGCAGGGAAACGAGCAGTACTTC. Its translation: CATRPPGQGNEQYF. The V call is TRBV15, the J call TRBJ2-7; D is perhaps TRBD1 (5 bases). The CDR3 length is 14 residues. Germline CDR1 and CDR2: LNHNV and YYDKDF (reference sequence). Between the trimmed V and J ends, which lost 6 bases and 5 bases, there was a span of 17 bases.